Listed below are T cell receptor beta chains from one sample, sequenced in a study of cytomegalovirus exposure and HLA in healthy donors. The table came from immunoSEQ multiplex PCR; TCRdb's copy has only in-frame clones and leaves some out. In the table there are 200,000 or so clones, approximately 87% of which are singletons. What was sequenced was PBMCs. Source of these receptors: a woman between 18 and 30 years old in good health and CMV-seronegative. The CDR3 runs from the conserved cysteine through the conserved F or W. D genes are given only for firm matches. For some rows the clone size is stated as once, few or many, or as a class when expanded; others skip it.

TRBD1,TRBV29-1,TRBJ1-2,once,CSVEEQGGGYGYTF,TGCAGCGTTGAAGAGCAGGGGGGCGGCTATGGCTACACCTTC
TRBD1,TRBV27,TRBJ1-2,few,CASSPRTGENGYTF,TGTGCCAGCAGTCCTAGGACAGGGGAGAATGGCTACACCTTC
.,TRBV27,TRBJ2-6,.,CASSLSYGGANVLTF,TGTGCCAGCAGTTTATCATACGGTGGGGCCAACGTCCTGACTTTC
.,TRBV5-4,TRBJ2-7,.,CASSANTQGSYEQYF,TGTGCCAGCAGCGCCAACACACAGGGCTCCTACGAGCAGTACTTC
.,TRBV19,TRBJ1-2,.,CASSIAEGPLGYGYTF,TGTGCCAGTAGTATAGCCGAGGGCCCTCTAGGCTATGGCTACACCTTC
.,TRBV14,TRBJ1-1,once,CASSQDGGTEAFF,TGTGCCAGCAGCCAAGATGGGGGGACTGAAGCTTTCTTT
.,TRBV11-2,TRBJ2-3,.,CASGETDTQYF,TGTGCCAGCGGGGAAACAGATACGCAGTATTTT
.,TRBV15,TRBJ2-2,.,CATSRGGANTGELFF,TGTGCCACCAGCAGAGGTGGAGCGAACACCGGGGAGCTGTTTTTT
.,TRBV28,TRBJ1-2,.,CASDPRDGWGVYGYTF,TGTGCCAGCGACCCTCGGGACGGGTGGGGGGTCTATGGCTACACCTTC
.,TRBV6-5,TRBJ1-4,.,CASSYGRFNEKLFF,TGTGCCAGCAGTTACGGCAGATTTAATGAAAAACTGTTTTTT